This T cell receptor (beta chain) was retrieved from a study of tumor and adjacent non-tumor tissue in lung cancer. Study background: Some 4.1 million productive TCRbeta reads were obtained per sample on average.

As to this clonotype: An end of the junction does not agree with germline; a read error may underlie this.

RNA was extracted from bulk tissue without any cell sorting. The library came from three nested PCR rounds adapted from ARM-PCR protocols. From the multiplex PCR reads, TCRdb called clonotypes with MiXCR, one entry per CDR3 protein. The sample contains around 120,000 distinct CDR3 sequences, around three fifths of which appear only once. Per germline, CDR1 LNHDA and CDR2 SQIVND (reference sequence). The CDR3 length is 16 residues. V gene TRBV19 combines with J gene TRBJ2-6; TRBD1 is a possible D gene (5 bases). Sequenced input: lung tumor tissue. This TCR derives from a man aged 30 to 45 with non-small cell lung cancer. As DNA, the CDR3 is TGTGCCAGTAGTATTTTCCGACTTTCTGGGGCCAACGCCCTGACTTTC. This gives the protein CASSIFRLSGANALTF.